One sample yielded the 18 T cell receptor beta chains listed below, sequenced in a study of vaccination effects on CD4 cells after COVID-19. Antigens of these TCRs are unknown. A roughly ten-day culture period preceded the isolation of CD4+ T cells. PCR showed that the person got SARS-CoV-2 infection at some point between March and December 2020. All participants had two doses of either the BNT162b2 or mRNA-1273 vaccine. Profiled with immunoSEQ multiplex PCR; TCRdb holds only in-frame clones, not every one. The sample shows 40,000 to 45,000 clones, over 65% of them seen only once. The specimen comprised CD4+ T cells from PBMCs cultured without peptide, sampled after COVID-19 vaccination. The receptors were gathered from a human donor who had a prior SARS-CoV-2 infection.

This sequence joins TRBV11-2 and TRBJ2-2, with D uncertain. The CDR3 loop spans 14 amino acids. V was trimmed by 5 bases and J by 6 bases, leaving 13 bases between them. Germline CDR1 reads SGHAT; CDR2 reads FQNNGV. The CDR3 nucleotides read TGTGCCAGCAGCCACCCCAGGAGTCCCGGGGAGCTGTTTTTT. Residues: CASSHPRSPGELFF.

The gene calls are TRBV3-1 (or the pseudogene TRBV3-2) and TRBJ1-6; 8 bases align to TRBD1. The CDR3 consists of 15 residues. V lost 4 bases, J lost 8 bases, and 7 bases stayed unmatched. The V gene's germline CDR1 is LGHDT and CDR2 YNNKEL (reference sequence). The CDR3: CASSPTAGGYSPLHF. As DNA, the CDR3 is TGTGCCAGCAGCCCCACGGCAGGGGGCTATTCACCCCTCCACTTT.

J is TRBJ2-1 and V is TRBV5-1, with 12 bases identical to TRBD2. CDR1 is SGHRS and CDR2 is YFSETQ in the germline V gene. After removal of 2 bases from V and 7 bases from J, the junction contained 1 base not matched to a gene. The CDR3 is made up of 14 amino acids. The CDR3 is CASSFLAGGNEQFF. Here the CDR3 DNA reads TGCGCCAGCAGCTTCCTAGCGGGAGGGAATGAGCAGTTCTTC. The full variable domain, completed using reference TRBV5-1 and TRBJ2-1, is KAGVTQTPRYLIKTRGQQVTLSCSPISGHRSVSWYQQTPGQGLQFLFEYFSETQRNKGNFPGRFSGRQFSNSRSEMNVSTLELGDSALYLCASSFLAGGNEQFFGPGTRLTVL.

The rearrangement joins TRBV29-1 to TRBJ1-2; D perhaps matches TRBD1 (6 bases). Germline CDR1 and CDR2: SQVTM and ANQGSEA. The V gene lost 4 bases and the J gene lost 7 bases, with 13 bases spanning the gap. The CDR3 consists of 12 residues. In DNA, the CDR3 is TGCAGCGTTGTGGGGGGCCAAGGTGGCTACACCTTC. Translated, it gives CSVVGGQGGYTF.

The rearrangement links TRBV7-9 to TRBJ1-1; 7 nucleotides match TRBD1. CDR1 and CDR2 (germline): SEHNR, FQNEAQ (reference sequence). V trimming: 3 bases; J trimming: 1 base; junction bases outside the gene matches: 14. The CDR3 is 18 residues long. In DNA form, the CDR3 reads TGTGCCAGCAGCTTCCCCCTGGCAGGGGGGTTGGGGAACACTGAAGCTTTCTTT. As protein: CASSFPLAGGLGNTEAFF.

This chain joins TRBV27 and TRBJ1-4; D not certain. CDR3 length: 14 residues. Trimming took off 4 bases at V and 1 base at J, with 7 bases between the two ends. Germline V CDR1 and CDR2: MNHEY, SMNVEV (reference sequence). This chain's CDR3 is CASSSVLTNEKLFF. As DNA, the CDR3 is TGTGCCAGCAGTTCCGTTCTAACTAATGAAAAACTGTTTTTT.

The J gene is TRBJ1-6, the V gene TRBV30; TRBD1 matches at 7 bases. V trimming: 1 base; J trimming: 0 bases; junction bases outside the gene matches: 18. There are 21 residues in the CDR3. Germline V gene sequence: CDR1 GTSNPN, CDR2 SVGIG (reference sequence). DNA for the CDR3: TGTGCCTGGAGTGGGGGGACAGCGACTACACTACGGGTCTCCTATAATTCACCCCTCCACTTT. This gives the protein CAWSGGTATTLRVSYNSPLHF.

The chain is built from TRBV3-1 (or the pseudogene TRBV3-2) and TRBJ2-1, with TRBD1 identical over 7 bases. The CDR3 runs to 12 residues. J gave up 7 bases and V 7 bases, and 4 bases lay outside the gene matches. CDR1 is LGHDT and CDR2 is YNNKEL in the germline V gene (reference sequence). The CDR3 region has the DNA TGTGCCAGCAACGAACAGGGGAATGAGCAGTTCTTC. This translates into CASNEQGNEQFF.

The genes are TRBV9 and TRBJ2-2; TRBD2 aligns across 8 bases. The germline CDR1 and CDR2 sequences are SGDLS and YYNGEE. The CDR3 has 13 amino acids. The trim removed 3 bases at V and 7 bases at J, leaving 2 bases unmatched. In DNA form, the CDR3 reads TGTGCCAGCAGCGCCGGGGGGGACGGGGAGCTGTTTTTT. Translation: CASSAGGDGELFF.

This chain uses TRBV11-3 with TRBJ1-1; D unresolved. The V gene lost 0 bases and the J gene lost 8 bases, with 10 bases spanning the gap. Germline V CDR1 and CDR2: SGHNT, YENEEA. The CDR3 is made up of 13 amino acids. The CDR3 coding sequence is TGTGCCAGCAGCTTAGAGCGGGCAGGAGAAGCTTTCTTT. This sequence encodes CASSLERAGEAFF.

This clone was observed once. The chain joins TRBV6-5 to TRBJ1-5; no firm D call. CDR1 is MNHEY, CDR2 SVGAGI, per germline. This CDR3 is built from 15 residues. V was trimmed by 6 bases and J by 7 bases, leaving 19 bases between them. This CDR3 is CASRASFGVVQPQHF. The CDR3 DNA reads TGTGCCAGCAGAGCGAGCTTTGGGGTCGTCCAGCCCCAGCATTTT.

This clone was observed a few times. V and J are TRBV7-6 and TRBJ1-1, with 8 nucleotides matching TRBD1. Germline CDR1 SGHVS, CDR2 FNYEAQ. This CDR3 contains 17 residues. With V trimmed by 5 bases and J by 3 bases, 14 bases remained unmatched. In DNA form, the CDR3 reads TGTGCCAGCAGCCCGTCGGTCGGGACAGGCGGTTACACTGAAGCTTTCTTT. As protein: CASSPSVGTGGYTEAFF.

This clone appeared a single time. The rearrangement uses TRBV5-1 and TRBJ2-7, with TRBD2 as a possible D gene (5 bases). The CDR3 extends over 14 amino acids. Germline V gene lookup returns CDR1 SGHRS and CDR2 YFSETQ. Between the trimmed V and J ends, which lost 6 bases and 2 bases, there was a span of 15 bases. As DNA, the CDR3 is TGCGCCAGCACCCCGGCGGGCGGAACCTACGAGCAGTACTTC. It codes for CASTPAGGTYEQYF.

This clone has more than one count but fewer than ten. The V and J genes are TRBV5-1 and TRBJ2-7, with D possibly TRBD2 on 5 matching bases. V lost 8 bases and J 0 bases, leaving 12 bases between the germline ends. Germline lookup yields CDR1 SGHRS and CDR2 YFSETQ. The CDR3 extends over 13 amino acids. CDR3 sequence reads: CASTRDGSYEQYF. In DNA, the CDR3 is TGCGCCAGTACTAGAGACGGCTCCTACGAGCAGTACTTC. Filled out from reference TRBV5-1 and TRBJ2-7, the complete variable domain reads KAGVTQTPRYLIKTRGQQVTLSCSPISGHRSVSWYQQTPGQGLQFLFEYFSETQRNKGNFPGRFSGRQFSNSRSEMNVSTLELGDSALYLCASTRDGSYEQYFGPGTRLTVT.

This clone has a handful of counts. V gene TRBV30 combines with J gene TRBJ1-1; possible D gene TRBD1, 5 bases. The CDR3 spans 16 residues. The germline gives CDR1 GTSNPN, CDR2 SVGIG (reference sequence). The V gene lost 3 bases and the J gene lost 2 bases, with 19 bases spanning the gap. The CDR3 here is CAWRPKPVGTNTEAFF. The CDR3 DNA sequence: TGTGCCTGGAGGCCGAAACCTGTCGGGACCAACACTGAAGCTTTCTTT. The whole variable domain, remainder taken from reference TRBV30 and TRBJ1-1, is SQTIHQWPATLVQPVGSPLSLECTVEGTSNPNLYWYRQAAGRGLQLLFYSVGIGQISSEVPQNLSASRPQDRQFILSSKKLLLSDSGFYLCAWRPKPVGTNTEAFFGQGTRLTVV.

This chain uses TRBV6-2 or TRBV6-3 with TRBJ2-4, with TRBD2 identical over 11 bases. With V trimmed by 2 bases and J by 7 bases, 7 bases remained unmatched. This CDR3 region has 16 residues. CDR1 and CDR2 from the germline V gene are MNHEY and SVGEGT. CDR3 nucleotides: TGTGCCAGCAGTTACCCCGGACTAGCGGGTGGGAACATTCAGTACTTC. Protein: CASSYPGLAGGNIQYF.

The CDR3 spells CASSRSEETDTF. CDR3 bases: TGTGCCAGCAGCCGAAGCGAAGAGACAGACACCTTC. The J gene is TRBJ1-2, the V gene TRBV12-3 or TRBV12-4; a weak D match, TRBD1 (5 bases). Trimming removed 6 bases at V and 12 bases at J, with 17 bases between. This CDR3 is 12 amino acids long.

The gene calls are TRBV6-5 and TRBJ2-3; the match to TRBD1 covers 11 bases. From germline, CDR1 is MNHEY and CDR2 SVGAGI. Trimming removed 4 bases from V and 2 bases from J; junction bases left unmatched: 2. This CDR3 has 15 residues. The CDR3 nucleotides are TGTGCCAGCAGTTGGACAGGGGGCGACACAGATACGCAGTATTTT. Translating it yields CASSWTGGDTDTQYF.